The sequence of this T cell receptor (beta chain) was determined in a study of metastatic and nonmetastatic thyroid tumors. About the research overall: The authors compared repertoires across blood and tumor or nodule tissue from malignant and benign thyroid patients. Study results and caveats: In blood and tumor, TCR beta diversity was reportedly significantly higher in malignant thyroid tumors than in benign nodules.

V dropped 2 bases and J dropped 8 bases, with 16 bases sitting between them. CDR3 length equals 14 residues. Germline CDR1 reads GTSNPN; CDR2 reads SVGIG (reference sequence). Original processing notes: Clinicopathological groups supplied CDR3 differences that were used to build a distant-metastasis classifier for papillary thyroid cancer. TCRdb reprocessed the PCR reads using MiXCR. The V and J calls were not made by the authors but by TCRdb's processing. The sample carries about 33,000 clones, roughly 19% recorded once. This clone was seen repeatedly, ten times or more. The antigen is unknown. Every patient underwent thyroid surgery untreated.

Sequencing was carried out using blood. This TCR came from a male donor with papillary thyroid cancer or a benign thyroid nodule (not recorded which). Some clones in this sample may be carry-over from other donors' samples. The V and J genes are TRBV30 and TRBJ2-1; unclear D gene. The CDR3 spells CAWSRLERSDEQFF. Written as DNA, the CDR3 is TGTGCCTGGAGTAGGCTGGAACGGAGCGATGAGCAGTTCTTC.